Below, 7 T cell receptor beta chains from the same sample are listed, as sequenced in a study of T cell changes during pregnancy in multiple sclerosis (dated by TCRdb to between 2019 and 2020). Library generation was performed with the immunoSEQ multiplex PCR assay. TCRdb provides this immuneACCESS table in a form limited to in-frame rearrangements. Some clones are lacking; in checked studies, under half of them reflect an unresolved V gene, and why the rest are absent is not known. The sample table lists around 70,000 clones, more than 75% of them with a count of one. Clones ranked in the top ten supply approximately 1.4% of the sample. Sequenced material: peripheral blood, taken in the third trimester of pregnancy. These receptors originate from a female donor with multiple sclerosis, enrolled in a pregnancy study.

This clone occurred once. The rearrangement joins TRBV5-6 to TRBJ1-3; D might be TRBD1 (5 bases). Germline CDR1 is SGHDT and CDR2 is YYEEEE. CDR3 length equals 16 residues. V lost 0 bases to trimming and J lost 1 base, with 11 bases between them. CDR3 nucleotide sequence: TGTGCCAGCAGCTTGGCTGGGGCAGGGTCTGGAAACACCATATATTTT. Protein: CASSLAGAGSGNTIYF.

The chain carries TRBV10-3 and TRBJ1-1; D not certain. Trimming left V 2 bases short and J 0 bases short, with 10 bases between. From germline, CDR1 is ENHRY and CDR2 SYGVKD. The CDR3 totals 15 residues. The CDR3 here is CAISEDDLMNTEAFF. The CDR3 DNA is TGTGCCATCAGTGAGGATGATCTAATGAACACTGAAGCTTTCTTT.

The chain carries TRBV7-9 and TRBJ2-7, with a possible D match to TRBD2 (5 bases). Trimming took 0 bases from V and 5 from J, leaving 11 bases between them. This CDR3 region has 14 residues. Germline V CDR1 and CDR2: SEHNR, FQNEAQ (reference sequence). CDR3 loop: CASSLAFRGDEQYF. CDR3 coding DNA: TGTGCCAGCAGCTTAGCGTTTCGGGGAGACGAGCAGTACTTC.

This rearrangement joins TRBV5-1 to TRBJ2-5; D remains unclear. Germline V gene data show CDR1 as SGHRS and CDR2 as YFSETQ. This CDR3 is 11 amino acids long. V lost 4 bases and J 9 bases, leaving 10 bases between the germline ends. The CDR3 spells CASSLEGAQYF. In nucleotides, the CDR3 is TGCGCCAGCAGCCTGGAAGGAGCCCAGTACTTC. Based on the CDR3 plus reference TRBV5-1 and TRBJ2-5, the full variable domain is KAGVTQTPRYLIKTRGQQVTLSCSPISGHRSVSWYQQTPGQGLQFLFEYFSETQRNKGNFPGRFSGRQFSNSRSEMNVSTLELGDSALYLCASSLEGAQYFGPGTRLLVL.

The V and J genes are TRBV7-9 and TRBJ1-1; 7 bases are a match to TRBD1. The trim removed 5 bases at V and 1 base at J, leaving 4 bases unmatched. Germline assignment: CDR1 SEHNR and CDR2 FQNEAQ (reference sequence). The CDR3 sequence is 14 residues long. For the CDR3, the DNA is TGTGCCAGCAGCCTGGGGACAGCGAACACTGAAGCTTTCTTT. Protein: CASSLGTANTEAFF. Together with reference TRBV7-9 and TRBJ1-1, the CDR3 gives the full variable domain: DTGVSQNPRHKITKRGQNVTFRCDPISEHNRLYWYRQTLGQGPEFLTYFQNEAQLEKSRLLSDRFSAERPKGSFSTLEIQRTEQGDSAMYLCASSLGTANTEAFFGQGTRLTVV.

The CDR3 spells CSVGLSPSYEQYF. CDR3 nucleotide sequence: TGCAGCGTTGGACTTTCACCGTCCTACGAGCAGTACTTC. The V call is TRBV29-1, the J call TRBJ2-7, with unresolved D. V shed 4 bases and J shed 1 base, with 11 bases lying between them. The CDR3 runs 13 residues. Germline lookup yields CDR1 SQVTM and CDR2 ANQGSEA.

V and J are TRBV28 and TRBJ1-2; 9 bases map to TRBD1. In germline, CDR1 is MDHEN, CDR2 SYDVKM. The CDR3 covers 13 residues. V shed 5 bases and J 5 bases; nucleotides not matched to a gene: 3. CDR3 nucleotide sequence: TGTGCCAGCAGTATCGGACAGGGGTATGGCTACACCTTC. Amino acids: CASSIGQGYGYTF.